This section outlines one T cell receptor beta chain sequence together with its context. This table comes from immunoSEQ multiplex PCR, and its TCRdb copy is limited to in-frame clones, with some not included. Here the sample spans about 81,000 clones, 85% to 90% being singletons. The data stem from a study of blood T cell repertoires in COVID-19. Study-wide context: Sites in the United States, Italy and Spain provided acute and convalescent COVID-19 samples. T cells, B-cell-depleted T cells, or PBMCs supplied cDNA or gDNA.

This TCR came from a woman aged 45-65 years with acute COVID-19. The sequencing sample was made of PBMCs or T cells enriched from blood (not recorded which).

CDR3 residues: CASSAGQGTTGELFF. Here the CDR3 DNA reads TGTGCCAGCAGCGCGGGACAGGGCACCACCGGGGAGCTGTTTTTT. The chain carries TRBV11-3 and TRBJ2-2; 9 nucleotides agree with TRBD1. Losses at the gene ends were 5 bases for V and 4 bases for J; bases not matched to a gene: 5. This CDR3 is 15 amino acids long. Germline CDR1 and CDR2: SGHNT and YENEEA.